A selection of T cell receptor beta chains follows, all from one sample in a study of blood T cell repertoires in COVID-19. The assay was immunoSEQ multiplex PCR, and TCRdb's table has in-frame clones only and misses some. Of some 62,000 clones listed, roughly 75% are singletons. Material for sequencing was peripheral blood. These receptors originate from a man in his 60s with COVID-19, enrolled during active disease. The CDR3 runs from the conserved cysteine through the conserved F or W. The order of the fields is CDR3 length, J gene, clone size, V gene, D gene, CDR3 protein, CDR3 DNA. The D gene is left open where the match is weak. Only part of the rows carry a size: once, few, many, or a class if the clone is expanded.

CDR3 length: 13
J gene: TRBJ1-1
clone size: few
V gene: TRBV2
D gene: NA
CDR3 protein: CASTREVGTEAFF
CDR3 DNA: TGTGCCAGCACCCGGGAGGTGGGCACTGAAGCTTTCTTT

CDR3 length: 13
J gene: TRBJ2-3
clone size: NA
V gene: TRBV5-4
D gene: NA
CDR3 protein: CASSPSGTDTQYF
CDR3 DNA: TGTGCCAGCAGCCCCTCGGGGACAGATACGCAGTATTTT

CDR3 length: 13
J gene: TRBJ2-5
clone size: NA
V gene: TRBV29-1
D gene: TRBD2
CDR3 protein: CSVRGRTQETQYF
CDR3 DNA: TGCAGCGTCCGCGGGAGGACTCAAGAGACCCAGTACTTC

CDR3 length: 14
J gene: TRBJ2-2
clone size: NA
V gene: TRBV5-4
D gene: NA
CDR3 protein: CASSRQALGGELFF
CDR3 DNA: TGTGCCAGCAGCAGACAGGCCCTCGGCGGGGAGCTGTTTTTT

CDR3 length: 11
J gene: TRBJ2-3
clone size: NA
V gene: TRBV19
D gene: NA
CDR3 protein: CASSISEKEYF
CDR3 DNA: TGTGCCAGTAGTATTTCGGAGAAGGAGTATTTT

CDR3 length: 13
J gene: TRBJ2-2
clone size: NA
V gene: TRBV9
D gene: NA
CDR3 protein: CASSVGGTGELFF
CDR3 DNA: TGTGCCAGCAGCGTAGGAGGAACCGGGGAGCTGTTTTTT

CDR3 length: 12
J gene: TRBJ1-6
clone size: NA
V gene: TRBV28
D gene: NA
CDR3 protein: CASSSQRGPLHF
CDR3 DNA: TGTGCCAGCAGTTCCCAAAGGGGACCCCTCCACTTT

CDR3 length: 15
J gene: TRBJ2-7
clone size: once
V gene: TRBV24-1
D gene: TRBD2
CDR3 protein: CATNVWERESYEQYF
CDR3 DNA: TGTGCCACCAACGTCTGGGAGCGGGAGTCCTACGAGCAGTACTTC

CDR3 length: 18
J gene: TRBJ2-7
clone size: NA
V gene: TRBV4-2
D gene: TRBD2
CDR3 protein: CASSQVPSTGLAGHEQYF
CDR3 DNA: TGTGCCAGCAGCCAAGTTCCCTCTACCGGGCTAGCGGGCCACGAGCAGTACTTC

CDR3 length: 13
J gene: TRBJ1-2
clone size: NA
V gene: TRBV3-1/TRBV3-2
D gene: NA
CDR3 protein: CASSLTEGEGYTF
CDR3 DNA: TGTGCCAGCAGCTTAACGGAGGGAGAAGGCTACACCTTC

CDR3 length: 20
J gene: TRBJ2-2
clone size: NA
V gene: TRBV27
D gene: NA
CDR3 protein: CASSPTPSPGWGQNTGELFF
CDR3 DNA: TGTGCCAGCAGTCCTACCCCCTCACCCGGGTGGGGACAGAACACCGGGGAGCTGTTTTTT

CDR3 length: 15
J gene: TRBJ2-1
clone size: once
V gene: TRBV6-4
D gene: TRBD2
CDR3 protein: CASSDVSSGNNEQFF
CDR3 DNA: TGTGCCAGCAGTGACGTGTCTAGCGGTAACAATGAGCAGTTCTTC

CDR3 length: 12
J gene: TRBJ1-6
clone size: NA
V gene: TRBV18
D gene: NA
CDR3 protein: CASGNRDSPLHF
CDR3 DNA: TGTGCCAGCGGAAACAGGGATTCACCCCTCCACTTT

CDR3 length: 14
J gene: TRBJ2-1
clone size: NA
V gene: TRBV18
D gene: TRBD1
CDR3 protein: CASSPPGTGNEQFF
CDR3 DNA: TGTGCCAGCTCACCACCCGGGACAGGGAATGAGCAGTTCTTC

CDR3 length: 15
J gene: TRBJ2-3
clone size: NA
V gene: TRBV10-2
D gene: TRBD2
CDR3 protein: CASKEGSGTADTQYF
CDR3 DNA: TGCGCCAGCAAGGAGGGTAGCGGGACCGCAGATACGCAGTATTTT

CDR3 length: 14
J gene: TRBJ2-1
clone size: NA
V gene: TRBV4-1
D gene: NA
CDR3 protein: CASSQPGLNNEQFF
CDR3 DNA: TGCGCCAGCAGCCAACCAGGACTTAACAATGAGCAGTTCTTC

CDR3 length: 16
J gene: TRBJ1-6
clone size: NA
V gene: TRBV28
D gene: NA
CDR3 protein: CASSPQGSSYNSPLHF
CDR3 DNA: TGTGCCAGCAGCCCACAGGGTAGCTCCTATAATTCACCCCTCCACTTT

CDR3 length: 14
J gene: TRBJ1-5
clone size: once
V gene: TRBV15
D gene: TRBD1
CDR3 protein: CATSDRETYQPQHF
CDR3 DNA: TGTGCCACCAGCGACAGGGAAACATACCAGCCCCAGCATTTT

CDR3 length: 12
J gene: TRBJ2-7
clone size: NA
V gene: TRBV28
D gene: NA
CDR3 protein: CASGQISYEQYF
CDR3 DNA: TGTGCCAGCGGACAGATCTCCTACGAGCAGTACTTC

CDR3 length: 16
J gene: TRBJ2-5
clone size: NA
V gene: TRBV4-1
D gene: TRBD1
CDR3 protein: CASSPTPTGRGETQYF
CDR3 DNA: TGCGCCAGCAGTCCTACTCCGACAGGGAGAGGAGAGACCCAGTACTTC

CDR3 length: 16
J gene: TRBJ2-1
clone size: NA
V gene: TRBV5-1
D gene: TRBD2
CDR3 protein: CASSLAPAGGPSEQFF
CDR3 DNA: TGCGCCAGCAGCTTGGCCCCAGCGGGGGGGCCGTCCGAGCAGTTCTTC

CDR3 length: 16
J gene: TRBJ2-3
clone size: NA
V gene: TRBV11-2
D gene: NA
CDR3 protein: CASTERGVQRADTQYF
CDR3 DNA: TGTGCCAGCACCGAACGCGGGGTTCAACGGGCAGATACGCAGTATTTT

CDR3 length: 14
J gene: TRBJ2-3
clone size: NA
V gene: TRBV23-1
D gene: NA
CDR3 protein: CASLGYSFTDTQYF
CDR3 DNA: TGCGCCAGCTTGGGCTACAGTTTCACAGATACGCAGTATTTT

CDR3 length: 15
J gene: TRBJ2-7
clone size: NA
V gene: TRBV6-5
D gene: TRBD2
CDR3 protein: CASSRRGTSSAEQYF
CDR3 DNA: TGTGCCAGCAGTCGACGGGGGACTAGCTCCGCCGAGCAGTACTTC

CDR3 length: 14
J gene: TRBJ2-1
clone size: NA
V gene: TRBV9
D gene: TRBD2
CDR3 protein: CASSSGRVYNEQFF
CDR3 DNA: TGTGCCAGCAGCAGCGGGAGGGTCTACAATGAGCAGTTCTTC